This T cell receptor beta chain is from a study of blood T cell repertoires in COVID-19. Overall study: Sites in the United States, Italy and Spain provided acute and convalescent COVID-19 samples.

This CDR3 comprises 15 residues. The V gene end was trimmed by 5 bases and the J gene end by 6 bases; junction bases not matched to a gene: 10. Germline V gene data show CDR1 as LNHNV and CDR2 as YYDKDF (reference sequence). Per the authors' pipeline: Estimates of nucleated cell counts were drawn from the amplification of reference gene primers. Some clones are missing from TCRdb's copy, which holds only in-frame ones; the method was immunoSEQ multiplex PCR. The V and J calls and clone size come from that table; D and trimming were worked out from the DNA. Here the sample spans 120,000 to 150,000 clones, 75% to 90% being singletons.

This sequence originates from a man between 18 and 29 years old with COVID-19, enrolled during active disease. The specimen sequenced was peripheral blood. This chain joins TRBV15 and TRBJ2-1; 7 bases fit TRBD1. Here the CDR3 reads CATSSSQGLVNEQFF. The DNA for the CDR3 is TGTGCCACCAGCTCTTCACAGGGGTTAGTCAATGAGCAGTTCTTC.